The present entry profiles one T cell receptor beta chain with its context. This sample is drawn from a study of chronic HIV infection and antiretroviral therapy. MiXCR, applied by TCRdb to the 5' RACE reads, yields one record per CDR3 protein. The table has approximately 47,000 distinct CDR3 sequences, roughly 19% seen once. J lost 6 bases, V lost 0 bases, and 13 bases had no gene match. The CDR3 length is 18 residues. Germline V gene sequence: CDR1 LGHNT, CDR2 FRNRAP. This receptor was taken from an adult who had HIV and had not received antiretroviral therapy, or was an uninfected healthy control (not recorded which). This chain links TRBV12-5 with TRBJ2-2; 7 bases line up with TRBD2. Source material: peripheral blood. CDR3 bases: TGTGCTAGTGGTTTGGTACCCGGCGGGAGTCGTTTCCCCGGGGAGCTGTTTTTT. Its protein product is CASGLVPGGSRFPGELFF.